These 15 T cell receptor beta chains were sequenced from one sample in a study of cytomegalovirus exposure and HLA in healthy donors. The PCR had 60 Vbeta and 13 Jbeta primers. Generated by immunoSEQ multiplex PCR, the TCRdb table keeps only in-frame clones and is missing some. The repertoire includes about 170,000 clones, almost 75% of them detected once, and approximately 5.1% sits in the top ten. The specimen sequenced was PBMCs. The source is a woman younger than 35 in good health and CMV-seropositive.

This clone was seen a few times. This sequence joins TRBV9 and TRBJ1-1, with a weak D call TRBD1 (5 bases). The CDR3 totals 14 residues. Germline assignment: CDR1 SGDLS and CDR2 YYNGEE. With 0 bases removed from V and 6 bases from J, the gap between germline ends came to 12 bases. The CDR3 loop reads CASSVGGGVAEAFF. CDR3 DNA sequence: TGTGCCAGCAGCGTAGGGGGCGGTGTGGCTGAAGCTTTCTTT.

CDR3 sequence reads: CASSLGTGLGEKLFF. In nucleotides, the CDR3 is TGTGCCAGCAGCTTGGGGACAGGGTTGGGCGAAAAACTGTTTTTT. V usage is TRBV5-6 and J usage is TRBJ1-4; the match to TRBD1 covers 8 bases. V dropped 0 bases and J dropped 8; count of bases not matched to a gene: 6. This CDR3 comprises 15 residues. Per the germline V gene, CDR1 is SGHDT and CDR2 is YYEEEE.

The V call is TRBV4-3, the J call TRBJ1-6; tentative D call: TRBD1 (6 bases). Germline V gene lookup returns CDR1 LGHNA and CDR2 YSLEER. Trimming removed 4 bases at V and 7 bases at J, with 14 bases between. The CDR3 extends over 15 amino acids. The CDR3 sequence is CASSLYRGANSPLHF. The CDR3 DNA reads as TGCGCCAGCAGCCTTTACCGGGGGGCCAATTCACCCCTCCACTTT.

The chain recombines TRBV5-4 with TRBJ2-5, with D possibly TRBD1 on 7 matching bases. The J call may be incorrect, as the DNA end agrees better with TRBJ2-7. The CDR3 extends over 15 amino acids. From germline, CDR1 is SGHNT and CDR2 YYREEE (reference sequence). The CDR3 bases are TGTGCCAGCAGCCGGAGACAGGGAGGCAAGAACGAGCAGTACTTC. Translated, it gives CASSRRQGGKNEQYF.

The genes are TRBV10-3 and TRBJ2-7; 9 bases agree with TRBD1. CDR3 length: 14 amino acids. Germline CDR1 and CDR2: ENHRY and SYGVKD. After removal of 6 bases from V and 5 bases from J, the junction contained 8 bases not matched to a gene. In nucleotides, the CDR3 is TGTGCCATCAGCCCGGGACAGGGTACGAACGAGCAGTACTTC. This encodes CAISPGQGTNEQYF.

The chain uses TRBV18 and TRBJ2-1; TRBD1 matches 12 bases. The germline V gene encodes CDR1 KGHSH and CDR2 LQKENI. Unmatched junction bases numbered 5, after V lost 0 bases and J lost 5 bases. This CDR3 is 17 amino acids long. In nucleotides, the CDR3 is TGTGCCAGCTCACCACCCCTCGGGACAGGGGGCAACAATGAGCAGTTCTTC. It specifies CASSPPLGTGGNNEQFF.

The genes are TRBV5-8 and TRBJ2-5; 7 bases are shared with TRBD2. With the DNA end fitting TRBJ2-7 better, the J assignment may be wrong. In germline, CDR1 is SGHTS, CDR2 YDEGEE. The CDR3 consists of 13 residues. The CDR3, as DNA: TGTGCCAGCAGCTACCTCGCGGGGGACGAGCAGTACTTC. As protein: CASSYLAGDEQYF.

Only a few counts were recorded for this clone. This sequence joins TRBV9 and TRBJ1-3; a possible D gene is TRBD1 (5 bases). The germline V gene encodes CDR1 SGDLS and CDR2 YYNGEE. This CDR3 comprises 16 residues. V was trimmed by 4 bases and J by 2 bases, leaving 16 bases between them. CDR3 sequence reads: CASSPTTWGTGNTIYF. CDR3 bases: TGTGCCAGCAGCCCGACGACGTGGGGCACTGGAAACACCATATATTTT.

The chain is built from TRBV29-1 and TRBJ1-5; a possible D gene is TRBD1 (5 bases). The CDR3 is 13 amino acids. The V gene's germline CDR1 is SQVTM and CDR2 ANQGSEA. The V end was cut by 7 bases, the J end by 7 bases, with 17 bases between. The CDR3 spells CSALGAGGQPQHF. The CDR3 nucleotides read TGCAGCGCACTCGGGGCGGGAGGCCAGCCCCAGCATTTT.

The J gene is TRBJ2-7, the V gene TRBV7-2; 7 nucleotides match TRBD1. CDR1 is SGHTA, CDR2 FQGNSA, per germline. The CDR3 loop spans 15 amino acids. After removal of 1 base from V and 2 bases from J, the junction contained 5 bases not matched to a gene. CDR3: CASSLGRQGPYEQYF. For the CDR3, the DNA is TGTGCCAGCAGCTTAGGGAGACAGGGACCCTACGAGCAGTACTTC.

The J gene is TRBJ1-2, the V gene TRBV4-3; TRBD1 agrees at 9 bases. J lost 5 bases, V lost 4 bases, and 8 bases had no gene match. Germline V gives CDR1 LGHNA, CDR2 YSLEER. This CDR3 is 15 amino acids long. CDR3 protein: CASSRNRGRGYGYTF. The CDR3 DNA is TGCGCCAGCAGCCGGAACAGGGGGCGCGGGTATGGCTACACCTTC.

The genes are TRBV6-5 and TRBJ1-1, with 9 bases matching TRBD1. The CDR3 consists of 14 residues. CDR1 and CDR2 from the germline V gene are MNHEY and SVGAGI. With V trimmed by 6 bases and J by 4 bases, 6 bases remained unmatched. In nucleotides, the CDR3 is TGTGCCAGCAGGTACAGGGGGCGGGTCACTGAAGCTTTCTTT. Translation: CASRYRGRVTEAFF.

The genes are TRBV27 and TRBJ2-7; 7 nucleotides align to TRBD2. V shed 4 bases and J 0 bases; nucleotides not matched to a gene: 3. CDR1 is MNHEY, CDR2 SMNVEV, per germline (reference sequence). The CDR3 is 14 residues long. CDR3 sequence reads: CASSWGGSSYEQYF. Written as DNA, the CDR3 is TGTGCCAGCAGTTGGGGCGGGAGCTCCTACGAGCAGTACTTC.

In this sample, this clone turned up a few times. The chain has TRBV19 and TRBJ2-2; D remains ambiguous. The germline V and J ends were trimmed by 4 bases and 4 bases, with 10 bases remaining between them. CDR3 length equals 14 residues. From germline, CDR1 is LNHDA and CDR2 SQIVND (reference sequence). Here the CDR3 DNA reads TGTGCCAGTAGTAGACAAACTCTCACCGGGGAGCTGTTTTTT. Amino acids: CASSRQTLTGELFF.

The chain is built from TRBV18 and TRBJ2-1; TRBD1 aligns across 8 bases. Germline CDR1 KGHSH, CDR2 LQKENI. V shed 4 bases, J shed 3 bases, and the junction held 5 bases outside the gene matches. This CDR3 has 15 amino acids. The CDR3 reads CASSQRTGFYNEQFF. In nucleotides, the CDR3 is TGTGCCAGCTCACAGAGGACAGGGTTCTACAATGAGCAGTTCTTC.